The 15 T cell receptor beta chains below come from one sample, sequenced in a study of blood T cell repertoires in COVID-19. Here immunoSEQ multiplex PCR was the method, and the copy in TCRdb shows in-frame clones only, minus some. Of about 350,000 clones listed, about 88% are singletons. Specimen: PBMCs or T cells enriched from blood (not recorded which). These receptors all stem from a woman aged 25 to 39 who had recovered from COVID-19.

This clone was recorded once. This chain joins TRBV3-1 (or the pseudogene TRBV3-2) and TRBJ1-5; TRBD1 might be the D (5 bases). With 1 base removed from V and 1 base from J, the gap between germline ends came to 8 bases. Germline V gene lookup returns CDR1 LGHDT and CDR2 YNNKEL (reference sequence). The CDR3 covers 15 residues. CDR3 sequence (DNA): TGTGCCAGCAGCCAAGGAAGGGGAAGCAATCAGCCCCAGCATTTT. Amino acids: CASSQGRGSNQPQHF.

The chain couples TRBV9 to TRBJ1-1, with D uncertain. The germline CDR1 and CDR2 sequences are SGDLS and YYNGEE. CDR3 size: 15 residues. The V gene lost 3 bases and the J gene lost 0 bases, with 12 bases spanning the gap. The CDR3 DNA reads as TGTGCCAGCAGCGCCCAAGCCGGGATGAACACTGAAGCTTTCTTT. Its translation: CASSAQAGMNTEAFF. The variable domain in full, completed from reference TRBV9 and TRBJ1-1, reads DSGVTQTPKHLITATGQRVTLRCSPRSGDLSVYWYQQSLDQGLQFLIQYYNGEERAKGNILERFSAQQFPDLHSELNLSSLELGDSALYFCASSAQAGMNTEAFFGQGTRLTVV.

Of note for this clone: Other DNA sequences within the sample encode an identical CDR3. The chain employs TRBV24-1 and TRBJ1-2; TRBD1 aligns across 7 bases. CDR1 KGHDR and CDR2 SFDVKD come from the germline V gene. There are 13 residues in the CDR3. V lost 1 base and J lost 7; bases outside the gene matches: 2. For the CDR3, the DNA is TGTGCCACCAGTGATTTTGAGGGGGCTGGCTACACCTTC. This translates into CATSDFEGAGYTF.

This sequence joins TRBV11-2 and TRBJ2-7, with 8 bases aligning to TRBD1. Looked up from germline, CDR1 is SGHAT and CDR2 is FQNNGV. The V gene end was trimmed by 5 bases and the J gene end by 2 bases; junction bases not matched to a gene: 2. This CDR3 comprises 13 residues. This CDR3 reads CASSRDRPYEQYF. In nucleotides, the CDR3 is TGTGCCAGCAGCCGGGACAGGCCCTACGAGCAGTACTTC.

The rearrangement uses TRBV28 and TRBJ1-5; tentatively, D is TRBD1 (5 bases). The CDR3 length is 16 residues. V lost 5 bases, J lost 1 base, and 15 bases lay in between. Germline loops: CDR1 MDHEN, CDR2 SYDVKM. CDR3 in DNA: TGTGCCAGCAGTCCCATGGGGGGTAGGAGCAATCAGCCCCAGCATTTT. Protein product: CASSPMGGRSNQPQHF.

CDR3 region: CASSASGTAILGYTF. CDR3 bases: TGTGCCAGCAGCGCCTCCGGGACAGCCATCTTGGGCTACACCTTC. This chain uses TRBV9 with TRBJ1-2; 7 nucleotides align to TRBD1. Germline-derived CDR1 and CDR2 are SGDLS and YYNGEE. V dropped 3 bases and J dropped 8; count of bases not matched to a gene: 13. CDR3 length equals 15 residues.

J is TRBJ2-3 and V is TRBV6-5; D may be TRBD2 (6 bases). The CDR3 totals 15 residues. V was cut by 7 bases and J by 2 bases, with 16 bases left in between. The germline gives CDR1 MNHEY, CDR2 SVGAGI. The CDR3 nucleotides are TGTGCCAGCAAACGACTAGTATCTCCCACAGATACGCAGTATTTT. Its translation is CASKRLVSPTDTQYF.

The chain recombines TRBV29-1 with TRBJ2-3; no firm D call. This CDR3 comprises 14 residues. V shed 4 bases and J shed 5 bases, with 16 bases lying between them. Per the germline V gene, CDR1 is SQVTM and CDR2 is ANQGSEA. In DNA form, the CDR3 reads TGCAGCGTTGCGCCTCCTTCCCCGGGAGATACGCAGTATTTT. This sequence encodes CSVAPPSPGDTQYF.

This chain uses TRBV19 with TRBJ1-1; a possible D gene is TRBD1 (5 bases). The germline V and J ends were trimmed by 6 bases and 1 base, with 9 bases remaining between them. The germline gives CDR1 LNHDA, CDR2 SQIVND (reference sequence). The CDR3 consists of 13 residues. CDR3 in amino acids: CASRWGTNTEAFF. DNA of the CDR3: TGTGCCAGTAGGTGGGGCACGAACACTGAAGCTTTCTTT.

The chain couples TRBV18 to TRBJ1-2; TRBD1 agrees at 12 bases. This CDR3 spans 17 amino acids. With V trimmed by 3 bases and J by 2 bases, 7 bases remained unmatched. Germline CDR1 KGHSH, CDR2 LQKENI. This CDR3 reads CASSPGTGGVRNYGYTF. CDR3 bases: TGTGCCAGCTCACCCGGGACAGGGGGCGTGAGGAACTATGGCTACACCTTC.

The chain joins TRBV2 to TRBJ2-7; maybe TRBD1 (6 bases). Trimming removed 7 bases from V and 0 bases from J, with 13 bases in between. This CDR3 is built from 14 residues. Germline CDR1 SNHLY, CDR2 FYNNEI. CDR3 DNA: TGTGCCAGCAAAGACCGGGACAACTCCTACGAGCAGTACTTC. It translates to CASKDRDNSYEQYF. Full variable domain (outside the CDR3, taken from reference TRBV2 and TRBJ2-7): EPEVTQTPSHQVTQMGQEVILRCVPISNHLYFYWYRQILGQKVEFLVSFYNNEISEKSEIFDDQFSVERPDGSNFTLKIRSTKLEDSAMYFCASKDRDNSYEQYFGPGTRLTVT.

CDR3 protein: CASSLRQVNTEAFF. As DNA, the CDR3 is TGTGCCAGCAGCCTGAGACAGGTGAACACTGAAGCTTTCTTT. The rearrangement uses TRBV6-5 and TRBJ1-1; tentative D call: TRBD1 (6 bases). V lost 6 bases and J 0 bases, leaving 11 bases between the germline ends. Germline V lookup: CDR1 MNHEY, CDR2 SVGAGI. This CDR3 region has 14 residues.

The rearrangement links TRBV7-3 to TRBJ1-3, with D perhaps matching TRBD1 (5 bases). The CDR3 loop spans 14 amino acids. Germline CDR1 is SGHTA and CDR2 is FQGTGA. V was trimmed by 4 bases and J by 3 bases, leaving 10 bases between them. The CDR3 sequence: CASSSGTFGNTIYF. The CDR3, as DNA: TGTGCCAGCAGCTCCGGGACTTTTGGAAACACCATATATTTT. Full variable domain (rest looked up from reference TRBV7-3 and TRBJ1-3): GAGVSQTPSNKVTEKGKYVELRCDPISGHTALYWYRQSLGQGPEFLIYFQGTGAADDSGLPNDRFFAVRPEGSVSTLKIQRTERGDSAVYLCASSSGTFGNTIYFGEGSWLTVV.

CDR3 sequence (DNA): TGTGCCAGCACATCCACCGGGACAGGGAAAGAGACCCAGTACTTC. This gives the protein CASTSTGTGKETQYF. The V and J genes are TRBV21-1 and TRBJ2-5; the D call in the table, TRBD1, was not verified against the DNA. TRBV21-1 is deemed a pseudogene. CDR3 size: 15 residues.

The chain recombines TRBV28 with TRBJ2-5, with TRBD2 matching over 7 bases. V was clipped by 3 bases and J by 6 bases; unmatched bases: 7. Germline CDR1 and CDR2: MDHEN and SYDVKM. The CDR3 is made up of 14 amino acids. The CDR3 DNA reads as TGTGCCAGCAGTTTTTCGGGAGGAGCACAGACCCAGTACTTC. It specifies CASSFSGGAQTQYF. Combining the CDR3 with reference TRBV28 and TRBJ2-5 gives the whole variable domain DVKVTQSSRYLVKRTGEKVFLECVQDMDHENMFWYRQDPGLGLRLIYFSYDVKMKEKGDIPEGYSVSREKKERFSLILESASTNQTSMYLCASSFSGGAQTQYFGPGTRLLVL.